The source of this T cell receptor (beta chain) is a study of blood T cell repertoires in COVID-19. Study-wide background: Samples representing acute and convalescent COVID-19 were sourced from the United States, Italy and Spain. PBMCs, B-cell-depleted T cells, or T cells were the source of the cDNA or gDNA that made up the material.

CDR3 size: 15 residues. The germline CDR1 and CDR2 sequences are MNHEY and SMNVEV (reference sequence). V shed 4 bases and J shed 7 bases, with 14 bases lying between them. Per the original data handling: Reference gene primer amplification gave estimated nucleated cell counts. Using immunoSEQ multiplex PCR, the repertoire was profiled, and TCRdb retains in-frame clones only, with some absent. V and J calls and clone size are copied from that table; D and trimming were computed from the DNA. The table has about 200,000 clones, almost 85% seen once. Source material: peripheral blood. The chain uses TRBV27 and TRBJ1-6, with a possible D match to TRBD1 (6 bases). The receptor was derived from a woman between 50 and 59 years old with active or convalescent COVID-19. The CDR3 loop is CASSYGQRRNSPLHF. The CDR3 nucleotides are TGTGCCAGCAGTTACGGACAGAGGAGAAATTCACCCCTCCACTTT.